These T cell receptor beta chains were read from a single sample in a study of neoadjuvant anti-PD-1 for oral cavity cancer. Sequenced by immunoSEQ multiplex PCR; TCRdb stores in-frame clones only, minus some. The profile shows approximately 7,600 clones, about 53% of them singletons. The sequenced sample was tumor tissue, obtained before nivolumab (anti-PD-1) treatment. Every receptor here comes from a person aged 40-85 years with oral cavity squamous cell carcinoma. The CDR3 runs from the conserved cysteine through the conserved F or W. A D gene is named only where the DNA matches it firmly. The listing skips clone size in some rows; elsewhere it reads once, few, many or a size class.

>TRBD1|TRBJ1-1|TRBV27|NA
TGTGCCAGCAGTCCCGGACAGGGGATCGAAGCTTTCTTT
CASSPGQGIEAFF
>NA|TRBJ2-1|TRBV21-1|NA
TGTGCCAGCAGCAAACCCCTACGGGAGGGTCAAGAGCAGTTCTTC
CASSKPLREGQEQFF
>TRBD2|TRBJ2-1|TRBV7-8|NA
TGTGCCAGCAGCGTCCTTAGCGGGACTACGTACAATGAGCAGTTCTTC
CASSVLSGTTYNEQFF
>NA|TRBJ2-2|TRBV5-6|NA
TGTGCCAGCAGCTTGAGGGGGATGAACACCGGGGAGCTGTTTTTT
CASSLRGMNTGELFF
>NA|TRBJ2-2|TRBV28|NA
TGTGCCAGCAGTTCAAATTATAGGGACTTACTAGGAAAGTACACCGGGGAGCTGTTTTTT
CASSSNYRDLLGKYTGELFF
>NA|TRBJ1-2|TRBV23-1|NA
TGCGCCAGCAGTCACCGCGACATCCTTGGCCTGTACTTC
CASSHRDILGLYF
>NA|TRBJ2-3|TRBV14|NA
TGTGCCAGCAGCCAAGATCCAATATTTCGGACAGACTCAGATACGCAGTATTTT
CASSQDPIFRTDSDTQYF
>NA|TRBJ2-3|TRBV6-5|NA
TGTGCCAGCAGTTACTCTGGGTCGCAGTATTTT
CASSYSGSQYF
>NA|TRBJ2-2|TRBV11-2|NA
TGTGCCAGCAGCCAAGGATCTAACCCCGGGGAGCTGTTTTTT
CASSQGSNPGELFF
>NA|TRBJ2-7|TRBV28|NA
TGTGCCAGCCAAAGAGGGGGGCGTTCATACGAGCAGTACTTC
CASQRGGRSYEQYF
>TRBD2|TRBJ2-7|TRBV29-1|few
TGCAGCGGCGTATTCCTAGCGGGAGGGCCTCAGTACTTC
CSGVFLAGGPQYF
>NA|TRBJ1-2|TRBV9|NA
TGTGCCAGCAGCGCGGGTCCAGGGGAGGCGGGCTATGGCTACACCTTC
CASSAGPGEAGYGYTF
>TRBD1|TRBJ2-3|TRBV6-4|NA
TGTGCCAGCAGTCCGGGACAGGGTCTGTTCACAGATACGCAGTATTTT
CASSPGQGLFTDTQYF
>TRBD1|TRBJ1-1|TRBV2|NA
TGTGCCAGCAGACCACAGGGGGCAAGGACTGAAGCTTTCTTT
CASRPQGARTEAFF
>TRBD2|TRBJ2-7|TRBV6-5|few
TGTGCCAGCAGTCCTAGCGGGCCGTTTCACGAGCAGTACTTC
CASSPSGPFHEQYF
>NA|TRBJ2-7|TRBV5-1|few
TGCGCCAGCAGCTTGGGTTACGAGCAGTACTTC
CASSLGYEQYF
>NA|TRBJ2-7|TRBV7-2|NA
TGTGCCAGCAGCTTAAACCCCCAAAGGGGGGTGTCGCCCGAGCAGTACTTC
CASSLNPQRGVSPEQYF
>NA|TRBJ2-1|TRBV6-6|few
TGTGCCAGCAGCCCTACTAGCTACAATGAGCAGTTCTTC
CASSPTSYNEQFF
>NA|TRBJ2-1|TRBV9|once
TGTGCCAGCAGCCCTAGAGGGGGGGCCGACAATGAGCAGTTCTTC
CASSPRGGADNEQFF
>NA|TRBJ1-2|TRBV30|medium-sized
TGTGCCTGGAGTGTAACCGGGGCTGGAGGGTATGGCTACACCTTC
CAWSVTGAGGYGYTF
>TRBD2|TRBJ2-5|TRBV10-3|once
TGTGCCATCAGTGCCCACGGTGATTCGGCGGGAGTAGGGGAGACCCAGTACTTC
CAISAHGDSAGVGETQYF
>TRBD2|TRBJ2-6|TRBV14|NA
TGTGCCAGCAGCCTGCTAGCGGGAGGGCCTGGGGCCAACGTCCTGACTTTC
CASSLLAGGPGANVLTF
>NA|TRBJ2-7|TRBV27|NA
TGTGCCAGCAGTTTAGTAGGGACCTTCTCCTACGAGCAGTACTTC
CASSLVGTFSYEQYF